A single sample is the source of the 17 T cell receptor beta chains below, sequenced in a study of blood T cells in healthy people across ages. It was with a sample-barcoded 5' primer and a J-beta primer mix that a second PCR of roughly 7 to 12 cycles was run. TCRdb redid the calling of the 5' RACE reads with MiXCR, one entry per CDR3 protein. Of some 760,000 distinct CDR3 sequences in the sample, around 25% were seen once. These data were also reused for a study on T cells of mothers and their children.

Sequencing was carried out using blood. All receptors derive from a boy aged 10-17 years in good health.

V is TRBV29-1 and J is TRBJ2-7, with 10 bases lining up with TRBD2. The V gene end was trimmed by 8 bases and the J gene end by 3 bases; junction bases not matched to a gene: 4. This CDR3 contains 12 residues. Germline loops: CDR1 SQVTM, CDR2 ANQGSEA. This CDR3 is CSSSSGSYEQYF. The CDR3, as DNA: TGCAGCTCCTCTAGCGGGAGCTACGAGCAGTACTTC.

This rearrangement joins TRBV29-1 to TRBJ1-6; 9 nucleotides match TRBD1. This CDR3 region has 12 residues. V lost 3 bases and J lost 15; bases outside the gene matches: 6. Germline values: CDR1 SQVTM, CDR2 ANQGSEA. CDR3: CSVEGTGLLLHF. As DNA, the CDR3 is TGCAGCGTTGAGGGGACAGGGTTGCTCCTCCACTTT.

This clonotype was recorded only once. The rearrangement links TRBV4-2 to TRBJ2-5; weak D call: TRBD2 (5 bases). Per germline, CDR1 LGHNA and CDR2 YNFKEQ. The CDR3 loop spans 14 amino acids. Deletions cut 4 bases from V and 5 bases from J, with 14 bases between. The CDR3 region has the DNA TGTGCCAGCAGCCGAGGGTTCGCAGCGGAGACCCAGTACTTC. As protein: CASSRGFAAETQYF.

The chain carries TRBV5-6 and TRBJ2-5; no definite D call. Matching the DNA end better, TRBJ2-7 makes the J call doubtful. In germline, CDR1 is SGHDT, CDR2 YYEEEE. CDR3 length: 15 amino acids. The CDR3 DNA reads TGTGCCAGCAGCCGCCTTTTCGAGACCTCCTACGAGCAGTACTTC. Residues: CASSRLFETSYEQYF.

This chain joins TRBV11-2 and TRBJ1-2, with 10 bases matching TRBD1. With V trimmed by 5 bases and J by 1 base, 10 bases remained unmatched. The CDR3 has 17 residues. Germline CDR1 and CDR2: SGHAT and FQNNGV. The CDR3 reads CASSPSGTGAGNYGYTF. The CDR3 DNA reads as TGTGCCAGCAGCCCATCCGGGACAGGGGCTGGTAACTATGGCTACACCTTC.

This clonotype was seen a handful of times. The chain combines TRBV12-3 or TRBV12-4 with TRBJ1-4, with 7 bases lining up with TRBD1. The CDR3 is 17 residues long. Trimming cost V 7 bases and J 0 bases; bases outside gene matches: 11. This CDR3 is CASTARDRSATNEKLFF. The CDR3 DNA reads TGTGCCAGCACCGCCCGGGACAGAAGCGCAACTAATGAAAAACTGTTTTTT.

This clonotype was counted many times. The rearrangement uses TRBV7-2 and TRBJ1-1; D is possibly TRBD1 (6 bases). The germline V gene encodes CDR1 SGHTA and CDR2 FQGNSA. V shed 5 bases and J shed 0 bases, with 7 bases lying between them. The CDR3 loop spans 13 amino acids. CDR3: CASSRGLNTEAFF. The CDR3 DNA sequence: TGTGCCAGCAGCAGGGGGTTGAACACTGAAGCTTTCTTT.

In its sample, this clonotype was seen a few times. This rearrangement joins TRBV20-1 to TRBJ1-3; no reliable D call. This CDR3 contains 12 residues. With 6 bases removed from V and 7 bases from J, the gap between germline ends came to 13 bases. In germline, CDR1 is DFQATT, CDR2 SNEGSKA (reference sequence). DNA for the CDR3: TGCAGTGCGCAGAGCTCCGGGAACACCATATATTTT. This gives the protein CSAQSSGNTIYF.

The chain has TRBV20-1 and TRBJ2-7; D unresolved. The J call may be faulty, since TRBJ2-5 better matches the DNA end. The CDR3 is 11 residues long. The germline V gene has CDR1 DFQATT and CDR2 SNEGSKA (reference sequence). In nucleotides, the CDR3 is TGCAGTGCTAGAGATTACGAGACCCAGTACTTC. This encodes CSARDYETQYF.

The chain links TRBV3-1 to TRBJ2-5, with D maybe TRBD2 (7 bases). Germline-derived CDR1 and CDR2 are LGHDT and YNNKEL (reference sequence). V was cut by 3 bases and J by 4 bases, with 15 bases left in between. The CDR3 covers 15 residues. CDR3 protein: CASSHGGGGGETQYF. In DNA, the CDR3 is TGTGCCAGCAGCCACGGCGGGGGCGGAGGAGAGACCCAGTACTTC.

J is TRBJ2-2 and V is TRBV7-8, with no clear D. Trimming left V 5 bases short and J 4 bases short, with 17 bases between. The CDR3 extends over 16 amino acids. CDR1 and CDR2 from the germline V gene are SGHVS and FQNEAQ. The CDR3 nucleotides read TGTGCCAGCAGCAAAGAGGCGCTCCTTGGCACCGGGGAGCTGTTTTTT. This translates into CASSKEALLGTGELFF.

This clonotype was detected only a few times. V gene TRBV4-3 combines with J gene TRBJ2-7; no clear D. Germline V CDR1 and CDR2: LGHNA, YSLEER. V gave up 1 base and J gave up 3 bases, with 13 bases separating them. The CDR3 extends over 15 amino acids. The CDR3 loop reads CASSQVASDDYEQYF. CDR3 sequence (DNA): TGCGCCAGCAGCCAAGTCGCCAGTGATGACTACGAGCAGTACTTC.

This clonotype was seen only a few times. The V gene is TRBV5-6, the J gene TRBJ2-5; the D gene is possibly TRBD1 (6 bases). CDR3 length equals 14 residues. Trimming stripped 4 bases from V and 3 bases from J, with 13 bases between. Germline CDR1 and CDR2: SGHDT and YYEEEE. The CDR3 loop reads CASSLTGSEETQYF. The CDR3, as DNA: TGTGCCAGCAGCCTTACAGGGAGTGAAGAGACCCAGTACTTC.

J is TRBJ1-2 and V is TRBV29-1; 10 positions agree with TRBD1. Losses at the gene ends were 7 bases for V and 4 bases for J; bases not matched to a gene: 3. The CDR3 contains 12 residues. Germline V gene sequence: CDR1 SQVTM, CDR2 ANQGSEA. CDR3 residues: CSGWTGGYGYTF. The CDR3 DNA reads TGCAGCGGGTGGACAGGGGGCTATGGCTACACCTTC.

This clonotype showed up just a few times. The chain recombines TRBV11-2 with TRBJ1-5; D ambiguous. The CDR3 sequence is 16 residues long. The V gene's germline CDR1 is SGHAT and CDR2 FQNNGV. Deletions cut 1 base from V and 7 bases from J, with 17 bases between. The CDR3 sequence is CASSLGPADNMQPQHF. CDR3 sequence (DNA): TGTGCCAGCAGCTTAGGGCCAGCCGACAACATGCAGCCCCAGCATTTT. The full variable domain, in which reference TRBV11-2 and TRBJ1-5 provide the parts outside the CDR3, is EAGVAQSPRYKIIEKRQSVAFWCNPISGHATLYWYQQILGQGPKLLIQFQNNGVVDDSQLPKDRFSAERLKGVDSTLKIQPAKLEDSAVYLCASSLGPADNMQPQHFGDGTRLSIL.

The rearrangement joins TRBV24-1 to TRBJ2-1, with TRBD1 matching 9 bases. J lost 2 bases, V lost 2 bases, and 6 bases had no gene match. The length of the CDR3 is 17 residues. Germline values: CDR1 KGHDR, CDR2 SFDVKD. The CDR3: CATSDSRRQGAYNEQFF. Written as DNA, the CDR3 is TGTGCCACCAGTGATTCCCGGAGACAGGGGGCCTACAATGAGCAGTTCTTC.

This clonotype was picked up a small number of times. This chain links TRBV7-4 with TRBJ2-5; possibly TRBD2 for D (7 bases). The CDR3 is 13 amino acids. Trimming took 10 bases from V and 2 from J, leaving 14 bases between them. Germline V gene data show CDR1 as SGHVT and CDR2 as SQSDAQ. The CDR3: CAIRGGGQETQYF. CDR3 sequence (DNA): TGTGCCATCCGAGGGGGGGGTCAAGAGACCCAGTACTTC.